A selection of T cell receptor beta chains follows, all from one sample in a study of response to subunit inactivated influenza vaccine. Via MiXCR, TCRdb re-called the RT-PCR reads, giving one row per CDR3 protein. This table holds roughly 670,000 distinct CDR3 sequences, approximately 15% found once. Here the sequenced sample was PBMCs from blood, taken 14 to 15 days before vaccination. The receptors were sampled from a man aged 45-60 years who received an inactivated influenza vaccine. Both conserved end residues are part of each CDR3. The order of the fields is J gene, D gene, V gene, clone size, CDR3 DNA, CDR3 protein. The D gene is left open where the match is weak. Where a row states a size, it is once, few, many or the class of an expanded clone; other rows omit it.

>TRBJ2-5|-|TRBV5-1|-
TGCGCCAGCAGCTTGCGGACCGGGCAGGGACAAGAGACCCAGTACTTC
CASSLRTGQGQETQYF
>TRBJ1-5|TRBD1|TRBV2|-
TGTGCCAGCACCTTAGACAGGGACTTTAAGGCCCAGCATTTT
CASTLDRDFKAQHF
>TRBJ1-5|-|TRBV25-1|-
TGTGCCAGCAGTAACGAGGTTGACCAGCCCCAGCATTTT
CASSNEVDQPQHF
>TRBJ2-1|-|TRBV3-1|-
TGTGCCAGCAGCCCCTCGAGGGCCTCCAATGAGCAGTTCTTC
CASSPSRASNEQFF
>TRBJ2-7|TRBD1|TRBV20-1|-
TGCAGTGCTAGGACAGGGAGTGCATACGAGCAGTACTTC
CSARTGSAYEQYF
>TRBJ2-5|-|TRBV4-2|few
TGTGCCAGCAGCCAAGATTCGGGGGCGGAGACCCAGTACTTC
CASSQDSGAETQYF
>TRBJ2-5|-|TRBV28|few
TGTGCCAGCAGAGGGAGTGGGACCCAGTACTTC
CASRGSGTQYF
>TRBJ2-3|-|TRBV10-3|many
TGTGCCATGAGGGGCACAGATACGCAGTATTTT
CAMRGTDTQYF
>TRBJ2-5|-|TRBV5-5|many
TGTGCCAGCAGCTTGACAGGGTACCAAGAGACCCAGTACTTC
CASSLTGYQETQYF
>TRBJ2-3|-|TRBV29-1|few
TGCAGCGGGGCGGGGCATCACACAGATACGCAGTATTTT
CSGAGHHTDTQYF
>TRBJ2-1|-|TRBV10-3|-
TGTGCCATCAGTGAGTCGTTATCGGGTGGAGGGATTGTTGAGCAGTTCTTC
CAISESLSGGGIVEQFF
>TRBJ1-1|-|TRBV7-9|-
TGTGCCAGCAGCTTAATGGGGGACTCTGAAGCTTTCTTT
CASSLMGDSEAFF
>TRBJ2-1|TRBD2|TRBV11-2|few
TGTGCCAGCAGCCGCGGGGCTAGCGGGGGGTCTAGCTCCTACAATGAGCAGTTCTTC
CASSRGASGGSSSYNEQFF